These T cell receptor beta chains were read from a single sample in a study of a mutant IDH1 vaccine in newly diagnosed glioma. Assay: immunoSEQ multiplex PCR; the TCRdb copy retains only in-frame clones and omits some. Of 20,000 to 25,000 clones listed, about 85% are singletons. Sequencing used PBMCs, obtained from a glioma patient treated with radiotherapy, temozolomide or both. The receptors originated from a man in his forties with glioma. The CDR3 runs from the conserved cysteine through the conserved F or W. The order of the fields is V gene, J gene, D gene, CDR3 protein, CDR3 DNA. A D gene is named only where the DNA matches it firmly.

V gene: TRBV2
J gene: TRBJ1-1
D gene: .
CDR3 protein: CASSEGGPEAFF
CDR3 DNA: TGTGCCAGCAGTGAAGGGGGCCCTGAAGCTTTCTTT

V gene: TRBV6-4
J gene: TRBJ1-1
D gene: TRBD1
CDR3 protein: CASSDPVPGTANTEAFF
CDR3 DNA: TGTGCCAGCAGTGACCCCGTCCCCGGGACAGCGAACACTGAAGCTTTCTTT

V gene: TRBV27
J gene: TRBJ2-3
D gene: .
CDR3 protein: CASSYGGRKTDTQYF
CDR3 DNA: TGTGCCAGCAGTTACGGGGGGCGCAAAACAGATACGCAGTATTTT

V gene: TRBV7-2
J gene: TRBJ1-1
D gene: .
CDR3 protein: CASSLALTEAFF
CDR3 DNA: TGTGCCAGCAGCTTAGCCCTGACTGAAGCTTTCTTT

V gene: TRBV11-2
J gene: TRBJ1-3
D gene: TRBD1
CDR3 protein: CASSSFTGGSGNTIYF
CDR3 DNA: TGTGCCAGCAGCTCTTTCACAGGGGGCTCTGGAAACACCATATATTTT

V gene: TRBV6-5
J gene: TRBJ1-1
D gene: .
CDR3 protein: CASSYWGGAPTEAFF
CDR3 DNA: TGTGCCAGCAGTTACTGGGGGGGGGCGCCCACTGAAGCTTTCTTT

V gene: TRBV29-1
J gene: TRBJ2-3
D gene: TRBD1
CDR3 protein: CSVEDQDRSTDTQYF
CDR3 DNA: TGCAGCGTTGAAGATCAGGACAGGAGCACAGATACGCAGTATTTT

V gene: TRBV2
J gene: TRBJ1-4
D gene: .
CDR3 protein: CASLAMDGVGNEKLFF
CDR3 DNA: TGTGCCAGCCTTGCTATGGACGGAGTAGGTAATGAAAAACTGTTTTTT

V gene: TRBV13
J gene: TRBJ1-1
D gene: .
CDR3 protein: CASSLEGHRTEAFF
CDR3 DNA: TGTGCCAGCAGCCTTGAGGGGCATAGAACTGAAGCTTTCTTT

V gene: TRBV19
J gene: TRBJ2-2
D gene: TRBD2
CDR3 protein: CASSIGTSGYTGELFF
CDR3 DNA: TGTGCCAGTAGTATAGGGACTAGCGGATACACCGGGGAGCTGTTTTTT

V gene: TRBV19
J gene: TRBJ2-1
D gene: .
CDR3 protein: CASSIGQGGGHNEQFF
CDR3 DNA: TGTGCCAGTAGTATAGGGCAGGGTGGAGGACACAATGAGCAGTTCTTC

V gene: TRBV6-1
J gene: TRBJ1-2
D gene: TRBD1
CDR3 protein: CASSGQGTYGYTF
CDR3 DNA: TGTGCCAGCAGTGGACAGGGCACCTATGGCTACACCTTC

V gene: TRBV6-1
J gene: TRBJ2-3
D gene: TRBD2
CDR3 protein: CASSEPGTSGIDTQYF
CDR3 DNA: TGTGCCAGCAGCGAACCCGGGACTAGCGGGATTGATACGCAGTATTTT

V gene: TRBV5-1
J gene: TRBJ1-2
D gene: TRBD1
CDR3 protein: CASSGTTGNYGYTF
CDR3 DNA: TGCGCCAGCAGCGGAACGACAGGGAACTATGGCTACACCTTC

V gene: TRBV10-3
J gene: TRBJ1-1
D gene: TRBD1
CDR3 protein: CAISESGRGDTEAFF
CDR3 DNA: TGTGCCATCAGTGAGTCCGGCAGGGGGGACACTGAAGCTTTCTTT

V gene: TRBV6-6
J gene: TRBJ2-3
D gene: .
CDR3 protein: CASSYGFLSGMDTQYF
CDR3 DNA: TGTGCCAGCAGTTACGGGTTCCTATCCGGGATGGATACGCAGTATTTT